This T cell receptor beta chain was obtained from a study of T cell repertoires in cytomegalovirus infection. This clonotype has only a few counts. The CDR3 extends over 15 amino acids. The trim removed 5 bases at V and 3 bases at J, leaving 3 bases unmatched. Via MiXCR, TCRdb re-called the reads, giving one row per CDR3 protein. The sample has around 180,000 distinct CDR3 sequences; roughly a fifth are singletons. Sample: PBMCs. The source is a human donor in good health (CMV status not recorded). Some clones in this sample may be carry-over from other donors' samples. The chain combines TRBV12-3 or TRBV12-4 with TRBJ2-2; 10 bases align to TRBD1. CDR3 sequence (DNA): TGTGCCAGCAGTCCCGGGACAGGGGACACCGGGGAGCTGTTTTTT. Residues: CASSPGTGDTGELFF.